This TCR beta chain was obtained from a study of blood T cell repertoires in COVID-19. Study information: The samples span acute and convalescent COVID-19 from the United States, Italy and Spain. PBMCs, B-cell-depleted T cells, or T cells were the source of the cDNA or gDNA that made up the material.

Original handling: Amplified reference gene primers provided the basis for estimating nucleated cell counts. Clones were sequenced by immunoSEQ multiplex PCR, and TCRdb holds only the in-frame ones, with some missing. Clone size and the V and J calls come from that table; the DNA yielded D and trimming. The sample has about 70,000 clones; 70% to 90% are singletons. Trimming at V came to 5 bases and at J to 3 bases, leaving 3 bases not matched to a gene. Per germline, CDR1 SEHNR and CDR2 FQNEAQ (reference sequence). The CDR3 runs 14 residues. The sequence derives from a man in his sixties or seventies with active COVID-19. The specimen sequenced was peripheral blood. The chain recombines TRBV7-9 with TRBJ1-4, with 7 bases lining up with TRBD1. Here the CDR3 DNA reads TGTGCCAGCAGCCGAGACAGGGCTAATGAAAAACTGTTTTTT. Encoded protein: CASSRDRANEKLFF.